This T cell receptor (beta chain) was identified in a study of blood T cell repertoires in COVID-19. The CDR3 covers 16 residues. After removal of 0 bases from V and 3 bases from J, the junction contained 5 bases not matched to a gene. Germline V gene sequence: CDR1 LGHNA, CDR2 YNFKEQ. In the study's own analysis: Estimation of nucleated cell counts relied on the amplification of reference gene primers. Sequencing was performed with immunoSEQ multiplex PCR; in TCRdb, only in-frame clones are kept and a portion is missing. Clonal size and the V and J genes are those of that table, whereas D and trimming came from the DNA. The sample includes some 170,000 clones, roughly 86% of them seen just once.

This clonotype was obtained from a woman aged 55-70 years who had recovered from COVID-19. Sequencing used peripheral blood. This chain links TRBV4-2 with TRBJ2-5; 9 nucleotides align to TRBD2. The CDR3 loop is CASSQDVAGVEETQYF. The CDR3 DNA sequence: TGTGCCAGCAGCCAAGATGTAGCGGGGGTAGAAGAGACCCAGTACTTC.